A single sample is the source of the 8 T cell receptor beta chains below, sequenced in a study of blood T cells in healthy people across ages. The authors ran a second PCR of about 6 to 11 cycles using a sample-barcoded 5' primer and a J-beta primer mix. TCRdb re-derived calls from the 5' RACE reads in MiXCR, one entry per CDR3 protein. Of about 1.7 million distinct CDR3 sequences detected, 28% appear once; the ten largest clones hold less than 9.5%. Sequencing used blood. Every receptor here comes from a woman younger than 45 in good health.

This clonotype was observed a handful of times. CDR3 sequence (DNA): TGTGCCAGCAGCCAAGTGGTTACGGGAGTACGCTTAAGTTCCTACAATGAGCAGTTCTTC. This encodes CASSQVVTGVRLSSYNEQFF. The chain combines TRBV3-1 with TRBJ2-1; possible D gene TRBD2, 6 bases. V was clipped by 1 base and J by 1 base, with 23 bases between them. Germline assignment: CDR1 LGHDT and CDR2 YNNKEL (reference sequence). This CDR3 spans 20 amino acids.

The chain combines TRBV20-1 with TRBJ1-2; 8 bases fit TRBD1. Germline V gives CDR1 DFQATT, CDR2 SNEGSKA (reference sequence). This CDR3 contains 14 residues. Germline trimming cut 4 bases from V and 5 bases from J; bases unmatched to any gene: 9. For the CDR3, the DNA is TGCAGTGCTATTTCAGGGGGCCGCAGGTATGGCTACACCTTC. Translated, it gives CSAISGGRRYGYTF.

This clonotype was seen a handful of times. The rearrangement uses TRBV6-2 or TRBV6-3 and TRBJ2-1; possibly TRBD2 for D (5 bases). V was shortened by 6 bases and J by 7 bases, with 16 bases between the two germline ends. Germline values: CDR1 MNHEY, CDR2 SVGEGT. The CDR3 is made up of 14 amino acids. CDR3: CASSPSRGANEQFF. CDR3 sequence (DNA): TGTGCCAGCAGCCCTAGTCGGGGAGCGAATGAGCAGTTCTTC.

This clonotype was picked up many times. CDR3 DNA sequence: TGCGCCAGCAGCCAAGAGGGAGGTGGCTCGGCGAGTGAGCAGTTCTTC. Amino acid sequence: CASSQEGGGSASEQFF. The chain links TRBV4-3 to TRBJ2-1, with D possibly matching TRBD2 (6 bases). Looked up from germline, CDR1 is LGHNA and CDR2 is YSLEER. Trimming left V 0 bases short and J 9 bases short, with 18 bases between. The CDR3 is 16 amino acids.

In regard to this clonotype: Germline and junction disagree at one end, which may indicate a read error. The V gene is TRBV7-2, the J gene TRBJ2-3, with D perhaps matching TRBD2 (5 bases). This CDR3 is built from 16 residues. Germline CDR1 and CDR2: SGHTA and FQGNSA. CDR3 in DNA: TGTGCCAGCAGATCCCAACCGCGGGTGAGCACAGATGCGCAGTATTTT. Translated: CASRSQPRVSTDAQYF.

This clonotype was detected only a few times. The chain carries TRBV7-9 and TRBJ2-1; the D gene is possibly TRBD2 (6 bases). Deletions cut 5 bases from V and 8 bases from J, with 19 bases between. CDR1 and CDR2 from the germline V gene are SEHNR and FQNEAQ (reference sequence). This CDR3 is built from 15 residues. This CDR3 is CASSGGKGRPDEQFF. CDR3 bases: TGTGCCAGCAGCGGGGGGAAGGGCCGCCCTGATGAGCAGTTCTTC.

This clonotype has more than one count but fewer than ten. The chain uses TRBV11-2 and TRBJ2-7; 7 bases fit TRBD2. Germline V gene sequence: CDR1 SGHAT, CDR2 FQNNGV. This CDR3 has 13 amino acids. V shed 4 bases, J shed 7 bases, and the junction held 7 bases outside the gene matches. CDR3 in DNA: TGTGCCAGCAGCTCGGACCCCGGGAGGGAGCAGTACTTC. It yields the protein CASSSDPGREQYF. The full variable domain, in which reference TRBV11-2 and TRBJ2-7 provide the parts outside the CDR3, is EAGVAQSPRYKIIEKRQSVAFWCNPISGHATLYWYQQILGQGPKLLIQFQNNGVVDDSQLPKDRFSAERLKGVDSTLKIQPAKLEDSAVYLCASSSDPGREQYFGPGTRLTVT.

This clonotype showed up many times. The chain links TRBV6-2 or TRBV6-3 to TRBJ2-7; D is possibly TRBD1 (6 bases). There are 14 residues in the CDR3. Per germline, CDR1 MNHEY and CDR2 SVGEGT. V gave up 6 bases and J gave up 4 bases, with 16 bases separating them. The CDR3 bases are TGTGCCAGCAGGAAACAGGGAGTCGGTTACGAGCAGTACTTC. As protein: CASRKQGVGYEQYF.